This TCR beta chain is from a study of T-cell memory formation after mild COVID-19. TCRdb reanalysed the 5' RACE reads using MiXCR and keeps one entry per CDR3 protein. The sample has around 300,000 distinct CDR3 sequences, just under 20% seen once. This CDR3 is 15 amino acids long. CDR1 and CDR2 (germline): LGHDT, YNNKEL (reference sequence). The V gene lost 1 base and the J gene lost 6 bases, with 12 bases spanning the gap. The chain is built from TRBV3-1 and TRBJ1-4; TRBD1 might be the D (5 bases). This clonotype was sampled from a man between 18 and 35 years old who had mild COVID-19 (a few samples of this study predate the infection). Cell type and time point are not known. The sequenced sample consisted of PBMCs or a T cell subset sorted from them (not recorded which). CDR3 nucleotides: TGTGCCAGCAGCCAAGGGGGACCACGGGATGAAAAACTGTTTTTT. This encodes CASSQGGPRDEKLFF.